These 14 T cell receptor beta chains originate from one sample sequenced in a study of cytomegalovirus exposure and HLA in healthy donors. PCR primers comprised 60 Vbeta and 13 Jbeta primers. Profiling relied on immunoSEQ multiplex PCR, and the TCRdb table lists in-frame clones only, not all of them. Found here are under 200,000 clones, 78% of them singletons; the top ten hold 13% to 15%. The sample was PBMCs. The origin of the receptors is a young woman in good health and CMV-seropositive.

V is TRBV5-1 and J is TRBJ2-1; TRBD1 aligns across 7 bases. The CDR3 length is 14 residues. CDR1 is SGHRS, CDR2 YFSETQ, per germline. V lost 4 bases and J lost 5; bases outside the gene matches: 6. CDR3 sequence: CASSTRTGHNEQFF. The CDR3 DNA reads as TGCGCCAGCAGCACCCGGACAGGCCACAATGAGCAGTTCTTC.

The table lists this clone with a count of one. V usage is TRBV5-4 and J usage is TRBJ2-1, with 12 bases matching TRBD2. V gave up 0 bases and J gave up 5 bases; unmatched junction bases: 12. The CDR3 extends over 19 amino acids. Germline assignment: CDR1 SGHNT and CDR2 YYREEE (reference sequence). CDR3 nucleotides: TGTGCCAGCAGCTTGGCCCAACTAGCGGGAGGTTCGATTCACAATGAGCAGTTCTTC. Protein sequence: CASSLAQLAGGSIHNEQFF. The full variable domain, with the rest looked up from reference TRBV5-4 and TRBJ2-1, is ETGVTQSPTHLIKTRGQQVTLRCSSQSGHNTVSWYQQALGQGPQFIFQYYREEENGRGNFPPRFSGLQFPNYSSELNVNALELDDSALYLCASSLAQLAGGSIHNEQFFGPGTRLTVL.

A word on this clone: The junction shows a germline mismatch at one end, possibly a read error. The chain joins TRBV7-9 to TRBJ2-5; 7 bases fit TRBD2. The germline gives CDR1 SEHNR, CDR2 FQNEAQ (reference sequence). This CDR3 comprises 14 residues. The CDR3 spells CASSETSKREAQYF. The CDR3 region has the DNA TGTGCCAGCAGCGAGACTAGCAAAAGAGAGGCCCAGTACTTC.

CDR3 protein: CASSPGTANTEAFF. The CDR3 DNA is TGTGCCAGCAGCCCGGGGACAGCGAACACTGAAGCTTTCTTT. This rearrangement joins TRBV5-4 to TRBJ1-1; the match to TRBD1 covers 7 bases. The CDR3 is 14 residues long. V lost 4 bases and J lost 1; bases outside the gene matches: 4. Germline lookup yields CDR1 SGHNT and CDR2 YYREEE (reference sequence).

This clone was observed a few times. The chain combines TRBV11-3 with TRBJ2-5, with 11 bases aligning to TRBD1. The J call is in doubt because the DNA end fits TRBJ2-7 better. The germline V gene encodes CDR1 SGHNT and CDR2 YENEEA. The CDR3 length is 18 residues. The CDR3 DNA reads as TGTGCCAGCAGCACCGGGACAGGGGGTACTAGCGGATTCTACGAGCAGTACTTC. Translation gives CASSTGTGGTSGFYEQYF.

The chain links TRBV7-9 to TRBJ2-1; 9 nucleotides align to TRBD1. Germline-derived CDR1 and CDR2 are SEHNR and FQNEAQ (reference sequence). J was trimmed by 4 bases and V by 9 bases; bases with no gene match: 16. CDR3 length: 17 residues. The chain's CDR3 is CASTIRGGTGLYNEQFF. Here the CDR3 DNA reads TGTGCCAGTACAATAAGGGGCGGGACAGGGCTTTACAATGAGCAGTTCTTC.

This clone has just a few counts. The V and J genes are TRBV19 and TRBJ1-1, with D possibly matching TRBD1 (6 bases). Germline V gene data show CDR1 as LNHDA and CDR2 as SQIVND (reference sequence). V lost 6 bases and J 4 bases, leaving 15 bases between the germline ends. The CDR3 sequence is 14 residues long. In DNA form, the CDR3 reads TGTGCCAGTAGGGGGCGGGGGCGCAGCACTGAAGCTTTCTTT. Amino acids: CASRGRGRSTEAFF.

This clone was found many times. The rearrangement uses TRBV28 and TRBJ1-5; 7 nucleotides align to TRBD1. The CDR3 spans 15 residues. V lost 6 bases to trimming and J lost 5 bases; unmatched junction nucleotides: 10. Germline V gene sequence: CDR1 MDHEN, CDR2 SYDVKM. The CDR3 DNA is TGTGCCAGCAGGTTACCCGGGACAGTAGATCAGCCCCAGCATTTT. This encodes CASRLPGTVDQPQHF.

This clone was detected once. The chain uses TRBV7-2 and TRBJ2-5, with no clear D. Germline loops: CDR1 SGHTA, CDR2 FQGNSA. This CDR3 contains 14 residues. The V end was cut by 0 bases, the J end by 0 bases, with 5 bases between. For the CDR3, the DNA is TGTGCCAGCAGCTTAGCGAGATACCAAGAGACCCAGTACTTC. As protein: CASSLARYQETQYF.

The V and J genes are TRBV7-2 and TRBJ2-3; 9 bases are shared with TRBD1. V gave up 3 bases and J gave up 6 bases; unmatched junction bases: 7. CDR1 and CDR2 (germline): SGHTA, FQGNSA. The CDR3 contains 15 residues. CDR3 coding DNA: TGTGCCAGCAGCTTGCAAACAGGGGGCCGGGATACGCAGTATTTT. This gives the protein CASSLQTGGRDTQYF. The variable domain in full, completed from reference TRBV7-2 and TRBJ2-3, reads GAGVSQSPSNKVTEKGKDVELRCDPISGHTALYWYRQSLGQGLEFLIYFQGNSAPDKSGLPSDRFSAERTGGSVSTLTIQRTQQEDSAVYLCASSLQTGGRDTQYFGPGTRLTVL.

To note about this clone: Other DNA sequences in the sample encode the same CDR3. The genes are TRBV7-2 and TRBJ2-7, with TRBD2 matching over 8 bases. V trimming: 2 bases; J trimming: 0 bases; junction bases outside the gene matches: 0. The CDR3 totals 14 residues. Germline lookup yields CDR1 SGHTA and CDR2 FQGNSA. The DNA for the CDR3 is TGTGCCAGCAGCTTAACTAGCGGCTCCTACGAGCAGTACTTC. This sequence encodes CASSLTSGSYEQYF. The full variable domain, in which reference TRBV7-2 and TRBJ2-7 provide the parts outside the CDR3, is GAGVSQSPSNKVTEKGKDVELRCDPISGHTALYWYRQSLGQGLEFLIYFQGNSAPDKSGLPSDRFSAERTGGSVSTLTIQRTQQEDSAVYLCASSLTSGSYEQYFGPGTRLTVT.

The chain links TRBV4-1 to TRBJ2-2, with 12 positions matching TRBD1. Germline CDR1 and CDR2: MGHRA and YSYEKL. V lost 4 bases, J lost 6 bases, and 9 bases stayed unmatched. This CDR3 is built from 17 residues. CDR3 bases: TGCGCCAGCAGCCCCCGAACCGGGACAGGGGGCTCCGGGGAGCTGTTTTTT. This gives the protein CASSPRTGTGGSGELFF.

CDR3: CASSSSGLSYEQYF. DNA of the CDR3: TGTGCCAGCAGTAGCTCGGGTCTCTCTTACGAGCAGTACTTC. The chain couples TRBV6-5 to TRBJ2-7; D not certain. CDR1 is MNHEY and CDR2 is SVGAGI in the germline V gene. Trimming removed 5 bases from V and 4 bases from J, with 15 bases in between. The CDR3 is 14 amino acids.

This rearrangement joins TRBV19 to TRBJ2-3, with 8 positions matching TRBD1. This CDR3 has 15 amino acids. V shed 7 bases, J shed 4 bases, and the junction held 10 bases outside the gene matches. Per germline, CDR1 LNHDA and CDR2 SQIVND (reference sequence). The CDR3 spells CASTQGQGAADTQYF. As DNA, the CDR3 is TGTGCCAGTACCCAGGGGCAGGGGGCCGCAGATACGCAGTATTTT.